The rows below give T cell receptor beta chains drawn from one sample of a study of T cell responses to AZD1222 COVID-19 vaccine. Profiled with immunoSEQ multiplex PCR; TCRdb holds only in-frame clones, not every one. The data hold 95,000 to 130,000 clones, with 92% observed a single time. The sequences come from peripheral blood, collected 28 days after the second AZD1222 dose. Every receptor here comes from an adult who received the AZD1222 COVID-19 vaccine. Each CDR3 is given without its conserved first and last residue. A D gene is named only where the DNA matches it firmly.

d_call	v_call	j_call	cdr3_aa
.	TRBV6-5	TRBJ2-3	ASSYSGRGSTDTQY
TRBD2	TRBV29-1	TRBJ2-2	SVGSGSDTGELF
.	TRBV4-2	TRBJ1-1	ASSQEGGGGMDTEAF
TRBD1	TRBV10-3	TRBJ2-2	AISAAFDRAPGELF
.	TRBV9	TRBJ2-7	ASSVGGVLGEQY
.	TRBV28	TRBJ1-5	ASIPTQRGGNQPQH
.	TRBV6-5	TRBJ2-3	ASSAEIISQY
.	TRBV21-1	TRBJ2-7	ASSPSDRASEQY
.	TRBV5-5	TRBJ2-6	ASSPDFSGANVLT
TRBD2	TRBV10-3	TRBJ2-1	AISERGGGLNEQF
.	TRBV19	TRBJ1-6	ASSIWTTARESSYNSPLH
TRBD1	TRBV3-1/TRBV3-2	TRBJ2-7	ASSQGTGSIYEQY
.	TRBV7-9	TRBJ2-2	ASSPQFGELF
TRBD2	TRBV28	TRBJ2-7	ASRGPRLAGEGEQY
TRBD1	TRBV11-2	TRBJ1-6	ASSFLGTGNSPLH
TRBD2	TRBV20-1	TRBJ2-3	SASPMIAGGVTDTQY
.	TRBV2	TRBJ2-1	ASSEDRENEQF
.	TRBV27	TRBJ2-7	ASSLSVAENYEQY
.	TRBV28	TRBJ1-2	ASSLGGADNYGYT
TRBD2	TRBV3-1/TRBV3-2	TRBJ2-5	ASSQAYSGRAGETQY
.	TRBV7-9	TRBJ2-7	ASSSPLDPYEQY
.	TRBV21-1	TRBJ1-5	ASRATGGNQPQH
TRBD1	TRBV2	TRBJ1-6	ASSPGQGSYNSPLH
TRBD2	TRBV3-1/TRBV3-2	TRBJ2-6	ASSHSSGSTSGANVLT
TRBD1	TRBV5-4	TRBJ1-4	ASSWDRGLEKLF
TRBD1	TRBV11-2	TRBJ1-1	ASSLDRDRVAF
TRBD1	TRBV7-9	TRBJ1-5	ASSHGTGSNQPQH
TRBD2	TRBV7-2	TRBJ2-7	ASSPQTSGKEQY
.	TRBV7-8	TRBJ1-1	ASSTLSRGGTEAF
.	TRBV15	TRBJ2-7	ATSSPSVGEHSYEQY
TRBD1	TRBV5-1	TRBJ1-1	ASSLDNTGVGANTEAF
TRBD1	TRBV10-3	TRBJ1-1	AISESRTGGFEAF
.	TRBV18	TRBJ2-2	ASSPRDTGELF
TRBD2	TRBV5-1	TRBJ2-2	ASSLAMSGTNTGELF
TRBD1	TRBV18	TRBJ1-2	ASSSRQGPGGYT
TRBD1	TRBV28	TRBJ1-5	ASSIPGQSQPQH
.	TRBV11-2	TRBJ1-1	ASSLVEGFKAF
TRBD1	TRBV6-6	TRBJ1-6	ASSPGQGSDSWSPLH
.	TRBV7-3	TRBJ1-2	ASSLTLSSRQGANYGYT
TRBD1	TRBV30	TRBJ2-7	AWQRQGNEQY